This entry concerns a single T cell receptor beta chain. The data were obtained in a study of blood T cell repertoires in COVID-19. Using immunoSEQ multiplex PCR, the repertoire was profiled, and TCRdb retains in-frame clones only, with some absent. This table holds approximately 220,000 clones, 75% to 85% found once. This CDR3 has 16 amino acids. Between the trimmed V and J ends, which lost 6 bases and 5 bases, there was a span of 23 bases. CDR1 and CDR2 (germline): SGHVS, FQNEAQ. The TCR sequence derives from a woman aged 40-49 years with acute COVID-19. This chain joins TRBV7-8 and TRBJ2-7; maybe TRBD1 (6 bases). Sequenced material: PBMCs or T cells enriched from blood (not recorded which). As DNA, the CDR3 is TGTGCCAGCAGGAAAAGATCCGGGACAAGTTGGAACGAGCAGTACTTC. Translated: CASRKRSGTSWNEQYF. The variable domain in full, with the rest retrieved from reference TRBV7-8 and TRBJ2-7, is GAGVSQSPRYKVAKRGQDVALRCDPISGHVSLFWYQQALGQGPEFLTYFQNEAQLDKSGLPSDRFFAERPEGSVSTLKIQRTQQEDSAVYLCASRKRSGTSWNEQYFGPGTRLTVT.